These 22 T cell receptor beta chains came from one sample sequenced in a study of cytomegalovirus exposure and HLA in healthy donors. The study ran its PCR with 60 Vbeta and 13 Jbeta primers. The method was immunoSEQ multiplex PCR; TCRdb's version includes in-frame clones alone and lacks a portion of them. The sample holds over 100,000 clones; 55% to 65% are singletons and the top ten take 2.2%. The sequencing sample was made of PBMCs. The receptors originated from a woman in her twenties or thirties in good health and CMV-seronegative.

This clone was seen only once. The rearrangement links TRBV10-2 to TRBJ2-5; possibly TRBD2 for D (6 bases). Trimming removed 0 bases from V and 3 bases from J, with 17 bases in between. Germline-derived CDR1 and CDR2 are WSHSY and SAAADI. There are 17 residues in the CDR3. This chain's CDR3 is CASSESRWEALKETQYF. The CDR3 DNA reads TGCGCCAGCAGTGAGTCTAGGTGGGAGGCCCTGAAAGAGACCCAGTACTTC.

This clone has more than one count but fewer than ten. The chain carries TRBV28 and TRBJ1-3; possible D gene TRBD1, 5 bases. With 6 bases removed from V and 3 bases from J, the gap between germline ends came to 15 bases. The CDR3 sequence is 15 residues long. Looked up from germline, CDR1 is MDHEN and CDR2 is SYDVKM. The CDR3 DNA sequence: TGTGCCAGCAGACCAGACAGTCTTATTGGAAACACCATATATTTT. Protein product: CASRPDSLIGNTIYF.

This chain uses TRBV6-5 with TRBJ2-7; 13 nucleotides match TRBD2. J gave up 7 bases and V 2 bases, and 5 bases lay outside the gene matches. This CDR3 comprises 15 residues. Germline CDR1 and CDR2: MNHEY and SVGAGI. CDR3 in DNA: TGTGCCAGCAGTTACGAAGGACTAGCGGGAGAGGAGCAGTACTTC. Protein product: CASSYEGLAGEEQYF.

As DNA, the CDR3 is TGTGCCTCGCGGGAGCGCTATGGCTACACCTTC. It encodes CASRERYGYTF. This rearrangement joins TRBV6-6 to TRBJ1-2; D unresolved. Trimming cost V 11 bases and J 4 bases, with 11 bases left between them. The germline V gene encodes CDR1 MNHNY and CDR2 SVGAGI (reference sequence). The CDR3 sequence is 11 residues long.

The rearrangement joins TRBV4-3 to TRBJ2-1; weak D call: TRBD1 (5 bases). CDR1 LGHNA and CDR2 YSLEER come from the germline V gene. CDR3 length: 17 residues. V lost 4 bases to trimming and J lost 8 bases, with 24 bases between them. CDR3 sequence: CASSPMERAEGVYEQFF. The CDR3 DNA follows: TGCGCCAGCAGCCCGATGGAACGGGCAGAAGGGGTTTATGAGCAGTTCTTC.

This clone was recorded a few times. This rearrangement joins TRBV30 to TRBJ2-3; 10 bases agree with TRBD2. Germline CDR1 reads GTSNPN; CDR2 reads SVGIG (reference sequence). The CDR3 totals 16 residues. V shed 2 bases, J shed 1 base, and the junction held 6 bases outside the gene matches. The DNA of the CDR3 is TGTGCCTGGAGTCTAACCGGGACTAGCGGCACAGATACGCAGTATTTT. This gives the protein CAWSLTGTSGTDTQYF. The variable domain in full, with the rest retrieved from reference TRBV30 and TRBJ2-3, is SQTIHQWPATLVQPVGSPLSLECTVEGTSNPNLYWYRQAAGRGLQLLFYSVGIGQISSEVPQNLSASRPQDRQFILSSKKLLLSDSGFYLCAWSLTGTSGTDTQYFGPGTRLTVL.

For this clone: Sequence at one end of the junction differs from germline and may be a read error. The chain employs TRBV28 and TRBJ1-2; a weak D match, TRBD1 (5 bases). Per the germline V gene, CDR1 is MDHEN and CDR2 is SYDVKM. The CDR3 covers 13 residues. This chain's CDR3 is CASSRVANYGYTF. The CDR3 coding sequence is TGTGCCAGCTCCAGGGTCGCTAATTATGGCTACACCTTC.

V usage is TRBV25-1 and J usage is TRBJ2-2; D is unclear. V gave up 3 bases and J gave up 2 bases, with 4 bases separating them. CDR1 is MGHDK, CDR2 SYGVNS, per germline. The CDR3 extends over 13 amino acids. CDR3 nucleotides: TGTGCCAGCAGTGACAGTAACACCGGGGAGCTGTTTTTT. Translation: CASSDSNTGELFF.

This clone showed up just a few times. The chain has TRBV10-3 and TRBJ1-2; D is unresolved. The V end was cut by 6 bases, the J end by 4 bases, with 12 bases between. In germline, CDR1 is ENHRY, CDR2 SYGVKD. The CDR3 is 13 residues long. The CDR3 is CAIRTSVAYGYTF. The CDR3 region has the DNA TGTGCCATCAGGACTTCGGTTGCCTATGGCTACACCTTC.

This chain connects TRBV2 to TRBJ2-7, with 7 bases aligning to TRBD2. Germline lookup yields CDR1 SNHLY and CDR2 FYNNEI. This CDR3 spans 14 amino acids. The V gene end was trimmed by 4 bases and the J gene end by 6 bases; junction bases not matched to a gene: 9. The CDR3: CASSGSGRYGEQYF. The CDR3 DNA follows: TGTGCCAGCAGTGGCTCCGGGAGGTACGGCGAGCAGTACTTC.

This chain links TRBV28 with TRBJ1-3; 7 nucleotides line up with TRBD1. CDR1 is MDHEN and CDR2 is SYDVKM in the germline V gene. The trim removed 6 bases at V and 0 bases at J, leaving 5 bases unmatched. The CDR3 consists of 15 residues. CDR3: CASRTGRLSGNTIYF. The CDR3 DNA reads as TGTGCCAGCAGGACAGGGAGACTCTCTGGAAACACCATATATTTT.

The rearrangement joins TRBV5-5 to TRBJ1-4; D possibly corresponds to TRBD1 (5 bases). Germline V lookup: CDR1 SGHKS, CDR2 YYEKEE (reference sequence). CDR3 length equals 14 residues. V lost 8 bases and J 0 bases, leaving 11 bases between the germline ends. CDR3 region: CASLQAATNEKLFF. The CDR3 DNA reads TGTGCCAGTTTACAGGCTGCAACTAATGAAAAACTGTTTTTT.

The chain carries TRBV13 and TRBJ2-1, with D perhaps matching TRBD2 (5 bases). Germline V lookup: CDR1 PRHDT, CDR2 FYEKMQ (reference sequence). The CDR3 sequence is 15 residues long. The V end lost 2 bases, the J end lost 8 bases, and 16 bases lay between the germline ends. The DNA of the CDR3 is TGTGCCAGCAGCTTATTCCGGGGAACGAGGGATGAGCAGTTCTTC. Its protein is CASSLFRGTRDEQFF.

V usage is TRBV4-3 and J usage is TRBJ2-1, with 8 bases that match TRBD2. The length of the CDR3 is 16 residues. Trimming at V came to 1 base and at J to 6 bases, leaving 8 bases not matched to a gene. The germline V gene encodes CDR1 LGHNA and CDR2 YSLEER. The CDR3 region has the DNA TGCGCCAGCAGCCAAGTCTTTGGTAGCGGGGCCAATGAGCAGTTCTTC. Translated, it gives CASSQVFGSGANEQFF.

This chain connects TRBV4-3 to TRBJ1-4; the match to TRBD1 covers 8 bases. V trimming: 5 bases; J trimming: 5 bases; junction bases outside the gene matches: 10. This CDR3 is built from 16 residues. CDR1 is LGHNA and CDR2 is YSLEER in the germline V gene. The CDR3 is CASSEQTGTGNEKLFF. The CDR3 DNA reads TGCGCCAGCAGCGAACAAACCGGGACAGGAAATGAAAAACTGTTTTTT.

Only a few counts were recorded for this clone. The chain joins TRBV29-1 to TRBJ1-1; TRBD1 agrees at 7 bases. The CDR3 spans 13 residues. Trimming cost V 6 bases and J 1 base; bases outside gene matches: 5. The V gene's germline CDR1 is SQVTM and CDR2 ANQGSEA. CDR3 in amino acids: CSVRQGPNTEAFF. The DNA of the CDR3 is TGCAGCGTGAGACAGGGACCGAACACTGAAGCTTTCTTT.

This clone was detected only a few times. This rearrangement joins TRBV27 to TRBJ2-7; D is perhaps TRBD1 (5 bases). CDR1 is MNHEY and CDR2 is SMNVEV in the germline V gene (reference sequence). V lost 5 bases and J 5 bases, leaving 22 bases between the germline ends. The CDR3 consists of 16 residues. CDR3 nucleotides: TGTGCCAGCAGTCCCTATCCAAGGGGCCTGTGGGACGAGCAGTACTTC. Protein sequence: CASSPYPRGLWDEQYF.

The chain combines TRBV4-1 with TRBJ1-1; D unclear. V dropped 1 base and J dropped 8 bases, with 14 bases sitting between them. Germline V gene sequence: CDR1 MGHRA, CDR2 YSYEKL. CDR3 length: 14 residues. The CDR3 coding sequence is TGCGCCAGCAGCCAAGGATCGACGGGAGGGGAAGCTTTCTTT. Translating gives CASSQGSTGGEAFF.

The V call is TRBV5-1, the J call TRBJ1-1; D ambiguous. Germline lookup yields CDR1 SGHRS and CDR2 YFSETQ. There are 15 residues in the CDR3. V was shortened by 3 bases and J by 2 bases, with 14 bases between the two germline ends. In DNA, the CDR3 is TGCGCCAGCAGCTCCGCCTCAGGATTAAACACTGAAGCTTTCTTT. It translates to CASSSASGLNTEAFF.

The J gene is TRBJ2-1, the V gene TRBV25-1, with TRBD2 matching 7 bases. The V gene end was trimmed by 4 bases and the J gene end by 8 bases; junction bases not matched to a gene: 11. This CDR3 has 15 residues. Germline values: CDR1 MGHDK, CDR2 SYGVNS. DNA of the CDR3: TGTGCCAGCAGTGGCCGGGGCGGGAGTGGGTATGAGCAGTTCTTC. The encoded protein is CASSGRGGSGYEQFF.

This clone was seen a single time. The rearrangement joins TRBV25-1 to TRBJ1-1; D is unclear. Germline V gene sequence: CDR1 MGHDK, CDR2 SYGVNS. V was clipped by 1 base and J by 5 bases, with 14 bases between them. The CDR3 covers 15 residues. As DNA, the CDR3 is TGTGCCAGCAGTGAATTAATGGGAGTTGGGACTGAAGCTTTCTTT. Amino acids: CASSELMGVGTEAFF. Drawing the rest from reference TRBV25-1 and TRBJ1-1, the complete variable domain is EADIYQTPRYLVIGTGKKITLECSQTMGHDKMYWYQQDPGMELHLIHYSYGVNSTEKGDLSSESTVSRIRTEHFPLTLESARPSHTSQYLCASSELMGVGTEAFFGQGTRLTVV.

The CDR3 DNA sequence: TGTGCCAGCAGTTTACGGGGGAGGCTGCATGAGCAGTTCTTC. This translates into CASSLRGRLHEQFF. This sequence joins TRBV6-5 and TRBJ2-1; a possible D gene is TRBD2 (6 bases). Germline CDR1 MNHEY, CDR2 SVGAGI. V dropped 4 bases and J dropped 8 bases, with 15 bases sitting between them. The CDR3 runs 14 residues.